This TCR beta chain came from a study of memory CD4+ T cells and cytomegalovirus serostatus (dated by TCRdb to about 2019). As for the study more broadly: A total of around 35 healthy Belgian adults, of whom 9 were CMV seropositive and roughly 25 were CMV seronegative, were included in the cohort. CD4+ memory TCRbeta repertoires of a Belgian cohort with known cytomegalovirus serostatus were sequenced in order to replicate a published TCR-based CMV serostatus classifier. Results and caveats for the whole study, not just this receptor: For CMV serostatus prediction, a median bootstrapped AUC of approximately 0.95 was reached with the original framework, and a median bootstrapped AUC of about 0.89 was reached with a US-trained random forest. The results were read as suggesting that the CMV-associated TCR signature is, for the most part, present in the CD4+ memory repertoire. Of 150 to 200 previously reported CMV-associated TCRbeta sequences, 55 to 75 appeared in the CD4+ memory repertoires, each in one to five individuals. Only CD4+CD45RO+ memory cells were sequenced, unlike the original study, which covered naive and memory CD4+ and CD8+ populations. A median bootstrapped AUC of approximately 0.95 with a 95% CI of 0.76-1.00 was achieved on the Belgian cohort by the original-framework classifier.

The CDR3 measures 15 amino acids from cysteine to phenylalanine. Solely the CDR3 DNA is kept, with 45 bases framed from the first base. V and J are truncated by 1 base and 5 bases respectively, leaving an intervening sequence of 11 bases. CDR1 and CDR2 are read off the germline V gene (reference sequence) as SEHNR and FQNEAQ. Genomic DNA was extracted from sorted cells with the Quick-DNA Microprep Kit. TCRbeta DNA was amplified with the immunoSEQ hsTCRbeta kit following the manufacturer's protocol. An Illumina MiSeq instrument was used to sequence the TCRbeta libraries. As for how the authors treated the data: After out-of-frame sequences were removed, 2.4 million or so distinct TCRbeta sequences remained, averaging about 66,813 per individual. Two values were used to score each individual: the count of roughly 180 previously reported CMV-associated TCRbeta sequences and the total count of productive distinct TCRbeta sequences. A beta-binomial model was reimplemented in Python, and random forests from scikit-learn, run with default parameters, were trained on data from the US cohort. On the Belgian cohort, classifier performance was reported as the median AUC, along with percentile confidence intervals, across 10,000 bootstrap iterations. The table comes from immuneACCESS by way of TCRdb, which keeps in-frame sequences with V and J called. Part of the clones is missing from these tables; in studies checked, under half for an unresolved V gene and the rest for unknown reasons. That table furnishes V, J and clone size, whereas the DNA furnished D and trimming. A total of around 45,000 clones appear in this sample, around four fifths of them only once. 0.61% of the sample belongs to the ten largest clones.

Single viable CD3+CD4+CD8-CD45RO+ cells were sorted as memory CD4+ T cells on a FACSAria II. CMV serostatus was assessed using a Roche Elecsys assay, by which serum IgG against CMV pp150, pp28, p38 and p52 was detected. Following thawing, total CD4+ T cells were enriched through positive selection using CD4 magnetic microbeads. The samples came from a different study that was designed specifically to examine the CD4+ T cell memory repertoire. Following standard operating procedures, peripheral blood mononuclear cells were isolated and cryopreserved, while serum was kept at -80 degrees C. Staining used CD3-PerCP (BW264/56), CD4-APC (RPA-T4), CD45RO-PE (UCHT1) and CD8-Pacific Orange (3B5) antibodies, with Sytox blue excluding non-viable cells. As for this clone: Its antigen specificity is not known. Per-base quality was not reported, and no clone a single base away is much larger than it.

The receptor was derived from an adult in good health and CMV-seronegative. The V and J genes are TRBV7-9 and TRBJ2-2, with no confident D gene call. Sequenced material: memory CD4+ T cells from blood. This receptor carries the CDR3 CASSLVSGSTGELFF. The bases are TGTGCCAGCAGCTTAGTGTCAGGAAGTACCGGGGAGCTGTTTTTT.